This passage covers 30 T cell receptor beta chains from one sample sequenced in a study of blood T cell repertoires in COVID-19. Produced via immunoSEQ multiplex PCR; TCRdb's table is partial and in-frame only. The sample consists of roughly 100,000 clones, just under 85% of them appearing once. Sequencing was carried out using peripheral blood. Receptor source: a man aged 40-55 years with active or convalescent COVID-19.

This chain links TRBV27 with TRBJ2-7, with D unresolved. V gave up 9 bases and J gave up 0 bases, with 12 bases separating them. CDR1 and CDR2 from the germline V gene are MNHEY and SMNVEV (reference sequence). This CDR3 region has 13 residues. This CDR3 reads CASRLAFSYEQYF. The CDR3 region has the DNA TGTGCCAGTAGACTGGCGTTCTCCTACGAGCAGTACTTC.

The chain employs TRBV7-8 and TRBJ1-3; D gene ambiguous. The CDR3 length is 16 residues. CDR1 is SGHVS and CDR2 is FQNEAQ in the germline V gene. V was pared by 5 bases and J by 1 base, with 15 bases between. CDR3 sequence reads: CASSANIAGSGNTIYF. As DNA, the CDR3 is TGTGCCAGCAGCGCGAACATAGCGGGTTCTGGAAACACCATATATTTT.

This sequence joins TRBV18 and TRBJ2-2; D might be TRBD2 (5 bases). The CDR3 runs 15 residues. Per the germline V gene, CDR1 is KGHSH and CDR2 is LQKENI. V was trimmed by 3 bases and J by 3 bases, leaving 11 bases between them. The CDR3 protein is CASSPPNGDTGELFF. For the CDR3, the DNA is TGTGCCAGCTCACCCCCGAACGGGGACACCGGGGAGCTGTTTTTT.

The chain is built from TRBV19 and TRBJ1-3; 9 bases line up with TRBD1. CDR1 and CDR2 from the germline V gene are LNHDA and SQIVND (reference sequence). J lost 0 bases, V lost 7 bases, and 1 base had no gene match. The CDR3 is 14 amino acids. CDR3 protein: CASKQGASGNTIYF. The CDR3 DNA reads TGTGCCAGTAAACAGGGGGCCTCTGGAAACACCATATATTTT.

The chain has TRBV28 and TRBJ2-3; 9 bases fit TRBD2. This CDR3 spans 16 amino acids. The J segment lost 6 bases and the V segment lost 2 bases, leaving 9 bases of the junction unmatched. Germline lookup yields CDR1 MDHEN and CDR2 SYDVKM. The CDR3 sequence is CASSLIGRGGSDTQYF. The CDR3 nucleotides are TGTGCCAGCAGTTTAATCGGGCGGGGGGGCTCGGATACGCAGTATTTT.

This clone was found once. The gene calls are TRBV4-3 and TRBJ1-5; D call uncertain. V lost 0 bases and J lost 1, with 7 bases in between. Germline loops: CDR1 LGHNA, CDR2 YSLEER. CDR3 length: 15 amino acids. The CDR3 nucleotides are TGCGCCAGCAGCCAAGACGGTAACAGCAATCAGCCCCAGCATTTT. It translates to CASSQDGNSNQPQHF.

The CDR3 DNA sequence: TGTGCCATCAGGTGGGCGGGTTCGGAGACCCAGTACTTC. It encodes CAIRWAGSETQYF. The rearrangement uses TRBV10-3 and TRBJ2-5, with TRBD2 as a possible D gene (5 bases). This CDR3 spans 13 amino acids. The germline V and J ends were trimmed by 6 bases and 5 bases, with 13 bases remaining between them. Per the germline V gene, CDR1 is ENHRY and CDR2 is SYGVKD.

This clone has just one count. This rearrangement joins TRBV6-5 to TRBJ1-5; unclear D gene. The CDR3 extends over 11 amino acids. Trimming removed 6 bases at V and 9 bases at J, with 9 bases between. Germline CDR1 and CDR2: MNHEY and SVGAGI. The CDR3: CASRAQRPQHF. The CDR3 region has the DNA TGTGCCAGCAGAGCTCAGCGGCCCCAGCATTTT.

J is TRBJ2-5 and V is TRBV6-1; a weak D match, TRBD1 (5 bases). Germline V CDR1 and CDR2: MNHNS, SASEGT. This CDR3 comprises 14 residues. V dropped 1 base and J dropped 5 bases, with 11 bases sitting between them. The CDR3 DNA is TGTGCCAGCAGTGAAGGGGCAGGGTCTGAGACCCAGTACTTC. Protein: CASSEGAGSETQYF.

This chain joins TRBV19 and TRBJ1-2; 7 nucleotides align to TRBD1. The ends lost 6 bases at V and 7 bases at J; junction bases unmatched: 11. Germline CDR1 reads LNHDA; CDR2 reads SQIVND (reference sequence). This CDR3 region has 14 residues. This CDR3 reads CASRKTGELRGYTF. DNA for the CDR3: TGTGCCAGTAGGAAAACAGGGGAATTGCGTGGCTACACCTTC.

The V and J genes are TRBV18 and TRBJ2-3; D might be TRBD1 (5 bases). From germline, CDR1 is KGHSH and CDR2 LQKENI. The CDR3 has 18 amino acids. V lost 1 base and J 0 bases, leaving 17 bases between the germline ends. The CDR3 sequence: CASSPRGQSDTSTDTQYF. For the CDR3, the DNA is TGTGCCAGCTCACCACGCGGACAATCTGATACTAGCACAGATACGCAGTATTTT.

The rearrangement uses TRBV10-3 and TRBJ1-1, with 7 bases identical to TRBD1. The V gene end was trimmed by 10 bases and the J gene end by 2 bases; junction bases not matched to a gene: 7. CDR1 is ENHRY, CDR2 SYGVKD, per germline. This CDR3 is built from 13 residues. As DNA, the CDR3 is TGTGCCACCACCACAGGGGCTAACACTGAAGCTTTCTTT. Encoded protein: CATTTGANTEAFF.

V gene TRBV6-5 combines with J gene TRBJ1-1, with D unclear. This CDR3 is 14 amino acids long. Germline-derived CDR1 and CDR2 are MNHEY and SVGAGI. V lost 4 bases and J lost 1, with 10 bases in between. The CDR3, as DNA: TGTGCCAGCAGTTTTCAGGTCGCGAACACTGAAGCTTTCTTT. Translated: CASSFQVANTEAFF.

The chain is built from TRBV4-3 and TRBJ2-1; no reliable D call. The CDR3 covers 13 residues. Germline lookup yields CDR1 LGHNA and CDR2 YSLEER. The V gene lost 0 bases and the J gene lost 4 bases, with 4 bases spanning the gap. The CDR3 spells CASSQDQYNEQFF. The CDR3 region has the DNA TGCGCCAGCAGCCAAGATCAATACAATGAGCAGTTCTTC.

In this sample, this clone turned up a few times. The chain has TRBV29-1 and TRBJ1-2, with D maybe TRBD1 (6 bases). Looked up from germline, CDR1 is SQVTM and CDR2 is ANQGSEA. Trimming removed 7 bases at V and 7 bases at J, with 13 bases between. This CDR3 region has 11 residues. CDR3 in amino acids: CSALRDTGYTF. In nucleotides, the CDR3 is TGCAGCGCCTTACGGGACACTGGCTACACCTTC.

The CDR3 nucleotides read TGTGCCAGCAGCGTAGCTCGGGGGGGCTACAATGAGCAGTTCTTC. It yields the protein CASSVARGGYNEQFF. The genes are TRBV9 and TRBJ2-1; 8 nucleotides match TRBD2. In germline, CDR1 is SGDLS, CDR2 YYNGEE. The CDR3 sequence is 15 residues long. Trimming removed 0 bases from V and 3 bases from J; junction bases left unmatched: 2.

The chain has TRBV3-1 (or the pseudogene TRBV3-2) and TRBJ1-4; 8 bases are shared with TRBD1. This CDR3 comprises 15 residues. CDR1 LGHDT and CDR2 YNNKEL come from the germline V gene (reference sequence). V was pared by 1 base and J by 6 bases, with 4 bases of the junction left unmatched. CDR3 loop: CASSQAGGGYEKLFF. CDR3 DNA: TGTGCCAGCAGCCAAGCAGGGGGCGGGTATGAAAAACTGTTTTTT.

This clone was seen a handful of times. J is TRBJ1-5 and V is TRBV6-2 or TRBV6-3, with D perhaps matching TRBD1 (5 bases). CDR3 length: 15 residues. Trimming stripped 2 bases from V and 7 bases from J, with 15 bases between. Germline CDR1 is MNHEY and CDR2 is SVGEGT. CDR3 in amino acids: CASSYPGGSAQPQHF. In DNA form, the CDR3 reads TGTGCCAGCAGTTACCCGGGGGGGAGCGCCCAGCCCCAGCATTTT.

This chain uses TRBV19 with TRBJ2-5, with D possibly being TRBD2 (7 bases). The CDR3 loop spans 14 amino acids. Trimming pared 6 bases from V and 5 bases from J, leaving 16 bases between. Looked up from germline, CDR1 is LNHDA and CDR2 is SQIVND (reference sequence). In DNA form, the CDR3 reads TGTGCCAGTAGATTGACGGGGGGCGGGGAGACCCAGTACTTC. This encodes CASRLTGGGETQYF.

The chain links TRBV5-6 to TRBJ1-1; weak D call: TRBD1 (6 bases). This CDR3 spans 14 amino acids. Germline loops: CDR1 SGHDT, CDR2 YYEEEE. V lost 0 bases and J 3 bases, leaving 9 bases between the germline ends. The CDR3 DNA follows: TGTGCCAGCAGCTTGGAGACAGGTTACACTGAAGCTTTCTTT. It specifies CASSLETGYTEAFF.

The V and J genes are TRBV19 and TRBJ1-1; D might be TRBD1 (5 bases). CDR1 is LNHDA and CDR2 is SQIVND in the germline V gene (reference sequence). The CDR3 is made up of 15 amino acids. The V gene lost 2 bases and the J gene lost 5 bases, with 15 bases spanning the gap. CDR3 nucleotide sequence: TGTGCCAGTAGTATAAGAGGGGACTTGAGGACTGAAGCTTTCTTT. Protein product: CASSIRGDLRTEAFF. Full variable domain (rest looked up from reference TRBV19 and TRBJ1-1): DGGITQSPKYLFRKEGQNVTLSCEQNLNHDAMYWYRQDPGQGLRLIYYSQIVNDFQKGDIAEGYSVSREKKESFPLTVTSAQKNPTAFYLCASSIRGDLRTEAFFGQGTRLTVV.

In nucleotides, the CDR3 is TGTGCCAGTAGTTCCAGGGGTGAGTCACCCCTCCACTTT. Its protein product is CASSSRGESPLHF. This chain uses TRBV19 with TRBJ1-6, with D possibly being TRBD1 (6 bases). Germline V gene lookup returns CDR1 LNHDA and CDR2 SQIVND (reference sequence). The germline V and J ends were trimmed by 5 bases and 10 bases, with 12 bases remaining between them. There are 13 residues in the CDR3.

The chain couples TRBV25-1 to TRBJ2-2, with TRBD2 as a possible D gene (5 bases). The CDR3 extends over 14 amino acids. Germline CDR1 and CDR2: MGHDK and SYGVNS. Trimming shortened V by 4 bases and J by 5 bases, and 11 bases separated the two germline ends. CDR3 bases: TGTGCCAGCAGTGGGCTAGCAAGGACCGGGGAGCTGTTTTTT. It yields the protein CASSGLARTGELFF.

V and J are TRBV5-5 and TRBJ2-1; TRBD2 matches at 8 bases. With V trimmed by 1 base and J by 7 bases, 13 bases remained unmatched. Germline CDR1 SGHKS, CDR2 YYEKEE (reference sequence). CDR3 length: 17 amino acids. CDR3 residues: CASSLMVTSGLLNEQFF. In DNA form, the CDR3 reads TGTGCCAGCAGCTTGATGGTTACTAGCGGATTACTTAATGAGCAGTTCTTC. The variable domain in full, with the rest retrieved from reference TRBV5-5 and TRBJ2-1, is DAGVTQSPTHLIKTRGQQVTLRCSPISGHKSVSWYQQVLGQGPQFIFQYYEKEERGRGNFPDRFSARQFPNYSSELNVNALLLGDSALYLCASSLMVTSGLLNEQFFGPGTRLTVL.

V is TRBV5-6 and J is TRBJ1-3, with D maybe TRBD1 (6 bases). The CDR3 length is 15 residues. V was cut by 5 bases and J by 0 bases, with 12 bases left in between. Germline V gene data show CDR1 as SGHDT and CDR2 as YYEEEE. The CDR3 DNA follows: TGTGCCAGCAGAGAAACAGGGACCTCTGGAAACACCATATATTTT. Translating it yields CASRETGTSGNTIYF.

The chain uses TRBV4-3 and TRBJ1-2, with D unclear. Germline CDR1 and CDR2: LGHNA and YSLEER. This CDR3 contains 13 residues. The V and J ends lost 2 bases and 8 bases respectively, with 12 bases between them. This CDR3 is CASSQTNRGGYTF. DNA for the CDR3: TGCGCCAGCAGCCAAACGAACAGAGGGGGCTACACCTTC.

The chain combines TRBV6-5 with TRBJ2-2; perhaps TRBD2 as D (7 bases). The CDR3 spans 14 residues. Germline V gene data show CDR1 as MNHEY and CDR2 as SVGAGI. The V and J ends lost 5 bases and 3 bases respectively, with 10 bases between them. The CDR3 here is CASSKGGDTGELFF. CDR3 DNA sequence: TGTGCCAGCAGTAAGGGGGGGGACACCGGGGAGCTGTTTTTT.

Concerning this clone itself: At one boundary the junction diverges from the germline segment, which might be a read error. This rearrangement joins TRBV27 to TRBJ1-2, with TRBD1 as a possible D gene (5 bases). The germline V gene has CDR1 MNHEY and CDR2 SMNVEV (reference sequence). CDR3 length: 13 amino acids. DNA of the CDR3: TGTGCCAGCCGAAGAACGGGGGGGGACGGCGGCTTTTTC. Amino acids: CASRRTGGDGGFF.

This rearrangement joins TRBV3-1 (or the pseudogene TRBV3-2) to TRBJ1-4, with D hard to call. The CDR3 sequence is 18 residues long. Germline assignment: CDR1 LGHDT and CDR2 YNNKEL (reference sequence). Trimming stripped 1 base from V and 0 bases from J, with 15 bases between. The CDR3 DNA reads as TGTGCCAGCAGCCAAGTGGCCTTATCCTCTGCAACTAATGAAAAACTGTTTTTT. Translated: CASSQVALSSATNEKLFF.

The chain recombines TRBV28 with TRBJ2-5, with TRBD1 identical over 7 bases. CDR3 length equals 13 residues. Germline CDR1 is MDHEN and CDR2 is SYDVKM. The junction had 4 bases not matched to a gene; V was cut back by 5 bases and J by 4 bases. CDR3 amino acids: CASSGTVIETQYF. The CDR3 DNA is TGTGCCAGCAGTGGGACAGTGATAGAGACCCAGTACTTC.